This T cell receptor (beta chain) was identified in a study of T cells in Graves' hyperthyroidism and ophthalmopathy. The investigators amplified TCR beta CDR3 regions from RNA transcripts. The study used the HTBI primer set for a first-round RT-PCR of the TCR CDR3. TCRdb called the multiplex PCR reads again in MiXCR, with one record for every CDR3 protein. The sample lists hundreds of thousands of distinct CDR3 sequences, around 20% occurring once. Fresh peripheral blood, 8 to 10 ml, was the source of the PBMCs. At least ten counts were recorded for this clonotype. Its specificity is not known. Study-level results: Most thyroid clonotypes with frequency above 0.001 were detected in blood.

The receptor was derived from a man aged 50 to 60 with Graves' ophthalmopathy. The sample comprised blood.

In DNA form, the CDR3 reads TGTGCCAGCAGCCCCGGGACAGCAGCAGAGGGAACTGAAGCTTTCTTT. It codes for CASSPGTAAEGTEAFF. The chain uses TRBV2 and TRBJ1-1, with 7 nucleotides matching TRBD1. Germline V gene sequence: CDR1 SNHLY, CDR2 FYNNEI. CDR3 length equals 16 residues. Trimming cost V 6 bases and J 5 bases; bases outside gene matches: 15.